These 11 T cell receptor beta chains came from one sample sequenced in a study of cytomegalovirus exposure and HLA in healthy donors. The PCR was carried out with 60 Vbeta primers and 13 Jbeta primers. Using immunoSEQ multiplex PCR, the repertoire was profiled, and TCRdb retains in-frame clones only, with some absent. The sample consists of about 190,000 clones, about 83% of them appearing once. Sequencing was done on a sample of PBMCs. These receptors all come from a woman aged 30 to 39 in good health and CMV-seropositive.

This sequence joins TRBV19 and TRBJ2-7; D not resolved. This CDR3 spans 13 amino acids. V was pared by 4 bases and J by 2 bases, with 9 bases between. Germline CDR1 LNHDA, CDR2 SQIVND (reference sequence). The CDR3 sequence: CASSTLLTYEQYF. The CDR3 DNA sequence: TGTGCCAGTAGTACCCTCCTTACCTACGAGCAGTACTTC.

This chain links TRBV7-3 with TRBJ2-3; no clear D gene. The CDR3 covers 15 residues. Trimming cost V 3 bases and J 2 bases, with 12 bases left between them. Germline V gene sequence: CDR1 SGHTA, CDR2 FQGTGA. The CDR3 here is CASSFWRSYTDTQYF. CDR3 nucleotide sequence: TGTGCCAGCAGCTTCTGGCGGAGCTACACAGATACGCAGTATTTT.

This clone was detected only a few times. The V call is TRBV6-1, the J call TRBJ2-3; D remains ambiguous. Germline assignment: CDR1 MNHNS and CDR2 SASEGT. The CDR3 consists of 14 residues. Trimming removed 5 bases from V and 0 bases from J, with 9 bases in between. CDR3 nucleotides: TGTGCCAGCAGTTTCGAGAGGAGCACAGATACGCAGTATTTT. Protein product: CASSFERSTDTQYF.

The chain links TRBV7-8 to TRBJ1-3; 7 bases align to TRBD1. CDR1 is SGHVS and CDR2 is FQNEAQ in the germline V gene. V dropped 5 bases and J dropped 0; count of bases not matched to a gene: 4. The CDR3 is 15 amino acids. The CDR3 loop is CASSPGTASGNTIYF. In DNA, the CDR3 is TGTGCCAGCAGCCCTGGGACAGCCTCTGGAAACACCATATATTTT.

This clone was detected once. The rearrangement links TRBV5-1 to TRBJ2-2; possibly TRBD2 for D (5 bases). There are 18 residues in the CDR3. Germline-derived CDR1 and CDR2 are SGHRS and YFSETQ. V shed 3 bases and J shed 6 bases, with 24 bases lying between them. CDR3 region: CASSWLPVRGDGAGELFF. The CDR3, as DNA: TGCGCCAGCAGCTGGCTACCGGTACGGGGTGATGGAGCCGGGGAGCTGTTTTTT. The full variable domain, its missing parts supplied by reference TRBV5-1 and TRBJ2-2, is KAGVTQTPRYLIKTRGQQVTLSCSPISGHRSVSWYQQTPGQGLQFLFEYFSETQRNKGNFPGRFSGRQFSNSRSEMNVSTLELGDSALYLCASSWLPVRGDGAGELFFGEGSRLTVL.

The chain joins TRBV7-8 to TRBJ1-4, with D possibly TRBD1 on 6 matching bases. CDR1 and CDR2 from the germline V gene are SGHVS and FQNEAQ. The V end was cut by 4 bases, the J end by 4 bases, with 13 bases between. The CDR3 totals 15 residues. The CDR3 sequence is CASSSQGLSNEKLFF. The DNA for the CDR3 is TGTGCCAGCAGCTCCCAGGGGTTGAGTAATGAAAAACTGTTTTTT.

CDR3 region: CASSGTGAYNEQFF. In nucleotides, the CDR3 is TGTGCCAGCAGCGGGACAGGGGCCTACAATGAGCAGTTCTTC. The chain uses TRBV27 and TRBJ2-1, with 10 bases that match TRBD1. Germline trimming cut 6 bases from V and 2 bases from J; bases unmatched to any gene: 1. The CDR3 spans 14 residues. The germline V gene encodes CDR1 MNHEY and CDR2 SMNVEV (reference sequence).

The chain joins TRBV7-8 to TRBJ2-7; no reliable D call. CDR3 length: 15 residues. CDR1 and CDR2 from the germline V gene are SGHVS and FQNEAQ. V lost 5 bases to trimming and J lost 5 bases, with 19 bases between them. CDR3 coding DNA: TGTGCCAGCAGCCACCTGGATTCGGGTAGGCACGAGCAGTACTTC. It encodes CASSHLDSGRHEQYF.

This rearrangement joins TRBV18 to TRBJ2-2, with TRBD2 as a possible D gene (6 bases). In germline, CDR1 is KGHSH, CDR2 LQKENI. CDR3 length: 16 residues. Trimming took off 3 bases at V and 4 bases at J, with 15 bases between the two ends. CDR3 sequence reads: CASSPIPGLATGELFF. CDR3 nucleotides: TGTGCCAGCTCACCCATACCGGGACTCGCCACCGGGGAGCTGTTTTTT.

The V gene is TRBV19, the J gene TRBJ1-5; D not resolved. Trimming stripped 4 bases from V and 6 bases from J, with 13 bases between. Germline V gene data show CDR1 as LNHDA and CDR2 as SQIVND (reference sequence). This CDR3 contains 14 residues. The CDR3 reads CASSTVRKSQPQHF. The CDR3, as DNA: TGTGCCAGTAGTACCGTCCGAAAGAGTCAGCCCCAGCATTTT.

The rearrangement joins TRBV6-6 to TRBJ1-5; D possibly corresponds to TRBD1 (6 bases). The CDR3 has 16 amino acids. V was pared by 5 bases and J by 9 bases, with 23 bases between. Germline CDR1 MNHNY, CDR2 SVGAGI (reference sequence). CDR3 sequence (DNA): TGTGCCAGCAGTCCTCCCGGGAGGGGGGGACCAGGGCCCCAGCATTTT. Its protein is CASSPPGRGGPGPQHF.